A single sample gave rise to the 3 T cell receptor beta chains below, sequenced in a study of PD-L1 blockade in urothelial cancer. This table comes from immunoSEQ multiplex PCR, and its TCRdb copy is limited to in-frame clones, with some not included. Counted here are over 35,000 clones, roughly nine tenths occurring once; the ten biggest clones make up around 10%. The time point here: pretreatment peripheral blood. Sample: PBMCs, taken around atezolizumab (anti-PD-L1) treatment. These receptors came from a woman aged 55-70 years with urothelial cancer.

For the CDR3, the DNA is TGCGCCAGCCGCAATTATCAAGGGAGCTCCTACGAGCAGTACTTC. This codes for CASRNYQGSSYEQYF. The chain couples TRBV4-1 to TRBJ2-7; D perhaps matches TRBD2 (5 bases). Germline CDR1 is MGHRA and CDR2 is YSYEKL. The CDR3 is 15 residues long. Trimming shortened V by 8 bases and J by 0 bases, and 17 bases separated the two germline ends.

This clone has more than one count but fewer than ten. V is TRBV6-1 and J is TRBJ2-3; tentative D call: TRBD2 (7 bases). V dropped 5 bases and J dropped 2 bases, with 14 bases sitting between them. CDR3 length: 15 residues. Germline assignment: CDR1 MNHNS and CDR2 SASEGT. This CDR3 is CASSSGGHPTDTQYF. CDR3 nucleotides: TGTGCCAGCAGTTCGGGGGGACATCCCACAGATACGCAGTATTTT.

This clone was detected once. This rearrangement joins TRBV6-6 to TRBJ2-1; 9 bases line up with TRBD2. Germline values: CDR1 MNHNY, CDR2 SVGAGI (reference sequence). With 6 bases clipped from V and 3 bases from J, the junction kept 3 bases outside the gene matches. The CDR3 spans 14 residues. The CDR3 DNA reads TGTGCCAGCAGGCTGCGGGAGGGCTACAATGAGCAGTTCTTC. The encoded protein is CASRLREGYNEQFF.